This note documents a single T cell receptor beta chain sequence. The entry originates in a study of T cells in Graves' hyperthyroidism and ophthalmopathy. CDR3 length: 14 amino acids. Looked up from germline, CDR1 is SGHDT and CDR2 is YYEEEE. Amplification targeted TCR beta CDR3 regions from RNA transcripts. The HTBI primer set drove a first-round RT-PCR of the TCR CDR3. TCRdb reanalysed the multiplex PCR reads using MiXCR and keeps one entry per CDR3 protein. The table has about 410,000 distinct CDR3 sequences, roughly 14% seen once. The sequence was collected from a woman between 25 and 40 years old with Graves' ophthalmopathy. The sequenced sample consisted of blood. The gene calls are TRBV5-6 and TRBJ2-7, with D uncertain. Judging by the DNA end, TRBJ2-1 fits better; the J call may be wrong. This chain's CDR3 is CASSLVDHSYEQFF. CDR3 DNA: TGTGCCAGCAGCTTGGTGGACCACTCCTACGAGCAGTTCTTC.